This TCR beta chain derives from a study of CD8 T cells in ankylosing spondylitis. Overall study findings and caveats: Made up of about eight highly homologous variants, a TCR beta motif appeared characteristic of ankylosing spondylitis blood. Both synovial fluid and blood in reactive arthritis had previously been reported to carry some motif variants. The authors found the disease-linked clones to be CD8+ and relatively rare in peripheral blood.

This clonotype was found many times. Its target is not known. Quantitative 5'-RACE with molecular barcodes generated TCR beta libraries. TCRdb independently ran MiXCR on the 5' RACE reads; one entry per CDR3 protein. The sample lists more than 95,000 distinct CDR3 sequences, almost 8.5% occurring once. The CDR3 covers 15 residues. The V end was cut by 1 base, the J end by 2 bases, with 11 bases between. V usage is TRBV12-3 or TRBV12-4 and J usage is TRBJ2-5, with a possible D match to TRBD1 (5 bases). Material for sequencing was blood, either unsorted or a sorted T cell fraction (not recorded which). The sequence came from a male donor with ankylosing spondylitis or in good health (not recorded which). The CDR3 protein is CASSLGRAGQETQYF. Here the CDR3 DNA reads TGTGCCAGCAGTTTAGGCAGGGCCGGTCAAGAGACCCAGTACTTC.